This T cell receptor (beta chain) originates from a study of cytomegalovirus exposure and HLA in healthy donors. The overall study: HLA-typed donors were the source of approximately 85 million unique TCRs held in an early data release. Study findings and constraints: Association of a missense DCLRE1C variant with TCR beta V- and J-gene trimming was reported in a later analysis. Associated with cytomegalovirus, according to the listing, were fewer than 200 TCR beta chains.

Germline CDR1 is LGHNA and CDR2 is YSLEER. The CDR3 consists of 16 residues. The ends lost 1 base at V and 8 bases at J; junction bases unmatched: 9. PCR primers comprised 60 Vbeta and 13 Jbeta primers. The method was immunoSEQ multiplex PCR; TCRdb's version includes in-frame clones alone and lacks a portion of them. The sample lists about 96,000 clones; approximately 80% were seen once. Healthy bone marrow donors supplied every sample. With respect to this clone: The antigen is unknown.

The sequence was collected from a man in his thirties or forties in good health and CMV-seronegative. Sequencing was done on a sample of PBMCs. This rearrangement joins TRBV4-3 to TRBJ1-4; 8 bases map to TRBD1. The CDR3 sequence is CASSQGIRTGLEKLFF. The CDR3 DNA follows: TGCGCCAGCAGCCAAGGTATCCGGACAGGGTTAGAAAAACTGTTTTTT.